What follows describes a single T cell receptor (beta chain). At one end, the junction sequence differs from germline, possibly due to a read error. This record belongs to a study of blood T cell repertoires in COVID-19. At the level of the study: Sample material is recorded as cDNA or gDNA derived from T cells, B-cell-depleted T cells, or PBMCs.

In the authors' methods: Amplification from reference gene primers served as the basis for estimated nucleated cell counts. Some clones are missing from TCRdb's copy, which holds only in-frame ones; the method was immunoSEQ multiplex PCR. V and J calls and clone size are as listed in that table; D and trimming were resolved from the DNA. The sample consists of 86,000 or so clones, roughly nine tenths of them appearing once. The CDR3 length is 14 residues. Germline CDR1 reads SGHRS; CDR2 reads YFSETQ. Material: peripheral blood. The TCR originated in a man between 45 and 60 years old with active or convalescent COVID-19. This chain connects TRBV5-1 to TRBJ1-5; a possible D gene is TRBD1 (5 bases). The CDR3 protein is CARSLGGDGQPQHF. CDR3 DNA: TGCGCCCGCAGCTTGGGGGGGGACGGGCAGCCCCAGCATTTT.